Included here is one TCR beta chain sequence, with context. The antigen is not known. These data are taken from a study of radiotherapy plus CTLA-4 blockade in lung cancer. Looking at the study overall: Among patients, over 15% showed objective responses, and around 30% had disease control.

The V gene end was trimmed by 7 bases and the J gene end by 6 bases; junction bases not matched to a gene: 8. Germline assignment: CDR1 SNHLY and CDR2 FYNNEI. This CDR3 contains 13 residues. Study observations and caveats: Early blood T cell clone changes and increased post-radiation serum interferon-beta were reportedly the strongest response predictors. Expansion in blood of tumor-derived TCR clones was seen after radiotherapy plus ipilimumab.

Focal radiation was given together with CTLA-4 blockade (ipilimumab) to patients with chemo-refractory metastatic non-small-cell lung cancer. Some clones are missing from TCRdb's copy, which holds only in-frame ones; the method was immunoSEQ multiplex PCR. Of more than 40,000 clones in the sample, around 86% were seen once. The rearrangement joins TRBV2 to TRBJ1-2; 7 bases agree with TRBD1. The sequence was collected from a human donor with non-small cell lung cancer who had stable disease on radiotherapy plus ipilimumab. The material sequenced was peripheral blood, taken from a patient treated with radiotherapy plus ipilimumab. The CDR3 protein is CASILQGLDGYTF. Here the CDR3 DNA reads TGTGCCAGCATATTACAGGGGCTCGATGGCTACACCTTC. Supplemented by reference TRBV2 and TRBJ1-2, the full variable domain reads EPEVTQTPSHQVTQMGQEVILRCVPISNHLYFYWYRQILGQKVEFLVSFYNNEISEKSEIFDDQFSVERPDGSNFTLKIRSTKLEDSAMYFCASILQGLDGYTFGSGTRLTVV.